These T cell receptor beta chains were read from a single sample in a study of shared clonotypes between healthy human individuals. Using immunoSEQ multiplex PCR, the repertoire was profiled, and TCRdb retains in-frame clones only, with some absent. The sample holds roughly 2,000,000 clones, 93% seen once. Sequenced input: naive CD8+ T cells from PBMCs. The receptors shown here come from a man younger than 35 in good health. Some clones in this sample may be carry-over from other donors' samples. CDR3s include the opening cysteine and the closing phenylalanine or tryptophan. Each record gives: clone size, D gene, V gene, J gene, CDR3 length, CDR3 protein, CDR3 DNA. A D gene is named only where the DNA matches it firmly. Where a row states a size, it is once, few, many or the class of an expanded clone; other rows omit it.

abundance: .; d_gene: .; v_gene: TRBV27; j_gene: TRBJ2-5; len: 16; CDR3aa: CASSLHRDGAQETQYF; CDR3nt: TGTGCCAGCAGTTTGCACAGGGATGGGGCCCAAGAGACCCAGTACTTC
abundance: .; d_gene: TRBD1; v_gene: TRBV19; j_gene: TRBJ2-7; len: 15; CDR3aa: CASRTGTGLTYEQYF; CDR3nt: TGTGCCAGTAGAACCGGGACAGGGCTTACCTACGAGCAGTACTTC
abundance: once; d_gene: .; v_gene: TRBV27; j_gene: TRBJ1-1; len: 13; CDR3aa: CASSNNRVTEAFF; CDR3nt: TGTGCCAGCAGTAATAATAGGGTTACTGAAGCTTTCTTT
abundance: .; d_gene: TRBD2; v_gene: TRBV28; j_gene: TRBJ2-1; len: 15; CDR3aa: CASSSSSGISNEQFF; CDR3nt: TGTGCCAGCAGTTCTTCTAGCGGGATTAGCAATGAGCAGTTCTTC
abundance: .; d_gene: TRBD1; v_gene: TRBV15; j_gene: TRBJ2-7; len: 15; CDR3aa: CATSRGTGVFYEQYF; CDR3nt: TGTGCCACCAGCAGAGGAACAGGGGTTTTCTACGAGCAGTACTTC
abundance: .; d_gene: .; v_gene: TRBV30; j_gene: TRBJ2-7; len: 13; CDR3aa: CAWSLDGSYEQYF; CDR3nt: TGTGCCTGGAGTTTGGACGGGTCCTACGAGCAGTACTTC
abundance: .; d_gene: .; v_gene: TRBV4-2; j_gene: TRBJ1-1; len: 12; CDR3aa: CASSHGTSEAFF; CDR3nt: TGTGCCAGCAGCCATGGGACATCTGAAGCTTTCTTT
abundance: .; d_gene: .; v_gene: TRBV19; j_gene: TRBJ2-1; len: 15; CDR3aa: CASSIGTVTYNEQFF; CDR3nt: TGTGCCAGTAGTATAGGTACGGTGACCTACAATGAGCAGTTCTTC
abundance: .; d_gene: TRBD1; v_gene: TRBV9; j_gene: TRBJ1-2; len: 12; CDR3aa: CASNQLDRAITF; CDR3nt: TGTGCCAGCAACCAACTCGACAGGGCAATCACCTTC
abundance: once; d_gene: TRBD2; v_gene: TRBV28; j_gene: TRBJ2-5; len: 15; CDR3aa: CASSTGPTSGETQYF; CDR3nt: TGTGCCAGCAGTACGGGTCCAACTAGCGGTGAGACCCAGTACTTC
abundance: .; d_gene: TRBD1; v_gene: TRBV30; j_gene: TRBJ2-7; len: 15; CDR3aa: CAWSGGTGGRDEQYF; CDR3nt: TGTGCCTGGAGTGGGGGGACAGGGGGCCGCGACGAGCAGTACTTC
abundance: .; d_gene: .; v_gene: TRBV5-4; j_gene: TRBJ1-2; len: 14; CDR3aa: CASSLRGAHYGYTF; CDR3nt: TGTGCCAGCAGCTTAAGGGGGGCACACTATGGCTACACCTTC
abundance: once; d_gene: TRBD2; v_gene: TRBV13; j_gene: TRBJ2-7; len: 17; CDR3aa: CASSFMPSGSLSYEQYF; CDR3nt: TGTGCCAGCAGCTTTATGCCTAGCGGGTCCCTTTCCTACGAGCAGTACTTC
abundance: .; d_gene: .; v_gene: TRBV25-1; j_gene: TRBJ2-7; len: 11; CDR3aa: CASSVYYEQYF; CDR3nt: TGTGCCAGCAGTGTATACTACGAGCAGTACTTC
abundance: .; d_gene: TRBD1; v_gene: TRBV9; j_gene: TRBJ1-2; len: 16; CDR3aa: CASSEQGQGYMYGYTF; CDR3nt: TGTGCCAGCAGCGAACAGGGACAGGGGTATATGTATGGCTACACCTTC
abundance: .; d_gene: .; v_gene: TRBV10-3; j_gene: TRBJ2-3; len: 16; CDR3aa: CAISEIEAASTDTQYF; CDR3nt: TGTGCCATCAGTGAGATAGAAGCGGCCAGCACAGATACGCAGTATTTT
abundance: once; d_gene: .; v_gene: TRBV27; j_gene: TRBJ1-1; len: 13; CDR3aa: CASSLSVGTEAFF; CDR3nt: TGTGCCAGCAGTTTATCGGTGGGGACTGAAGCTTTCTTT
abundance: .; d_gene: .; v_gene: TRBV27; j_gene: TRBJ2-6; len: 16; CDR3aa: CASSPDLSSGANVLTF; CDR3nt: TGTGCCAGCAGTCCAGATCTTAGCTCTGGGGCCAACGTCCTGACTTTC
abundance: .; d_gene: TRBD1; v_gene: TRBV7-9; j_gene: TRBJ2-2; len: 18; CDR3aa: CASSPTGPVTGVTGELFF; CDR3nt: TGTGCCAGCAGCCCGACTGGTCCTGTCACAGGGGTCACCGGGGAGCTGTTTTTT
abundance: .; d_gene: .; v_gene: TRBV27; j_gene: TRBJ2-1; len: 16; CDR3aa: CASSPEPPGFYNEQFF; CDR3nt: TGTGCCAGCAGTCCCGAGCCTCCCGGATTCTACAATGAGCAGTTCTTC
abundance: .; d_gene: .; v_gene: TRBV21-1; j_gene: TRBJ2-1; len: 15; CDR3aa: CASSKHWGAYNEQFF; CDR3nt: TGTGCCAGCAGCAAACACTGGGGGGCCTACAATGAGCAGTTCTTC
abundance: .; d_gene: .; v_gene: TRBV27; j_gene: TRBJ1-5; len: 14; CDR3aa: CASRDSWGNQPQHF; CDR3nt: TGTGCCAGCAGGGACTCCTGGGGCAATCAGCCCCAGCATTTT
abundance: .; d_gene: .; v_gene: TRBV10-2; j_gene: TRBJ1-3; len: 15; CDR3aa: CASSAGTYSGNTIYF; CDR3nt: TGCGCCAGCAGTGCGGGGACGTACTCTGGAAACACCATATATTTT
abundance: .; d_gene: .; v_gene: TRBV4-1; j_gene: TRBJ2-5; len: 12; CDR3aa: CASSDGRETQYF; CDR3nt: TGCGCCAGCAGCGACGGAAGAGAGACCCAGTACTTC
abundance: .; d_gene: TRBD2; v_gene: TRBV27; j_gene: TRBJ2-7; len: 15; CDR3aa: CASSLSIAGSHEQYF; CDR3nt: TGTGCCAGCAGTTTATCAATAGCGGGTTCCCACGAGCAGTACTTC
abundance: few; d_gene: .; v_gene: TRBV28; j_gene: TRBJ1-5; len: 14; CDR3aa: CASSLRGELQPQHF; CDR3nt: TGTGCCAGCAGTTTACGGGGGGAACTACAGCCCCAGCATTTT